Listed below are T cell receptor beta chains from one sample, sequenced in a study of identical twins. TCRdb itself ran the 5' RACE reads through MiXCR, one entry per CDR3 protein. The profile shows approximately 600,000 distinct CDR3 sequences, around a tenth of them singletons. The sample was also linked to a second study, of yellow fever vaccine responses in identical twins.

Sequenced material: PBMCs. Every receptor here comes from a woman aged 18-35 years in good health. CDR3s include the opening cysteine and the closing phenylalanine or tryptophan. The order of the fields is J gene, D gene, V gene, clone size, CDR3 DNA, CDR3 protein. A D gene is named only where the DNA matches it firmly. Clone size is stated in some rows and not others, as once, few, many or a class when expanded.

j_call: TRBJ2-1
d_call: NA
v_call: TRBV9
clone_size: many
cdr3_nt: TGTGCCAGCAGCGTAGACGGGCTTTACTACAATGAGCAGTTCTTC
cdr3_aa: CASSVDGLYYNEQFF

j_call: TRBJ2-3
d_call: TRBD1
v_call: TRBV28
clone_size: few
cdr3_nt: TGTGCCAGCAGTACCCGACAGGGGATGGGCACAGATACGCAGTATTTT
cdr3_aa: CASSTRQGMGTDTQYF

j_call: TRBJ1-4
d_call: NA
v_call: TRBV25-1
clone_size: many
cdr3_nt: TGTGCCAGCAGTGATTACGGAGGGGGGACTGGTGAAAAACTGTTTTTT
cdr3_aa: CASSDYGGGTGEKLFF

j_call: TRBJ2-7
d_call: NA
v_call: TRBV5-6
clone_size: few
cdr3_nt: TGTGCCAGCAGCTCTAGACAGGACGGTACGGCGGCACAGTACTTC
cdr3_aa: CASSSRQDGTAAQYF

j_call: TRBJ2-3
d_call: NA
v_call: TRBV7-2
clone_size: few
cdr3_nt: TGTGCCAGCAGCGTCTACTACACAGATACGCAGTATTTT
cdr3_aa: CASSVYYTDTQYF

j_call: TRBJ2-7
d_call: TRBD2
v_call: TRBV7-8
clone_size: many
cdr3_nt: TGTGCCAGCAGCTTCGGGACTAACCCTACCTACGAGCAGTACTTC
cdr3_aa: CASSFGTNPTYEQYF

j_call: TRBJ2-7
d_call: NA
v_call: TRBV10-3
clone_size: few
cdr3_nt: TGTGCCATCAGTGACTTTGGTGTCGAGCAGTACTTC
cdr3_aa: CAISDFGVEQYF

j_call: TRBJ2-7
d_call: TRBD1
v_call: TRBV20-1
clone_size: NA
cdr3_nt: TGCAGTGCTAGCCCTAGGACAGGGGGCCCCTACGAGCAGTACTTC
cdr3_aa: CSASPRTGGPYEQYF

j_call: TRBJ2-5
d_call: NA
v_call: TRBV29-1
clone_size: NA
cdr3_nt: TGCAGCGTTGAATCAAAGAAAGAGACCCAGTACTTC
cdr3_aa: CSVESKKETQYF

j_call: TRBJ1-5
d_call: NA
v_call: TRBV2
clone_size: NA
cdr3_nt: TGTGCCAGCAGTGAAGGTATAGGACAGCCCCAGCATTTT
cdr3_aa: CASSEGIGQPQHF

j_call: TRBJ2-1
d_call: NA
v_call: TRBV6-2/TRBV6-3
clone_size: few
cdr3_nt: TGTGCCAGCAAGGGACCATACAATGAGCAGTTCTTC
cdr3_aa: CASKGPYNEQFF

j_call: TRBJ2-4
d_call: TRBD1
v_call: TRBV11-1
clone_size: few
cdr3_nt: TGTGCCAGCAGCTTCGGGACAGGGGGAACGATAGCCAAAAACATTCAGTACTTC
cdr3_aa: CASSFGTGGTIAKNIQYF

j_call: TRBJ2-1
d_call: TRBD2
v_call: TRBV29-1
clone_size: many
cdr3_nt: TGCAGCGTTGCTCGGGAGGTAGGGGAGCAGTTCTTC
cdr3_aa: CSVAREVGEQFF

j_call: TRBJ2-1
d_call: NA
v_call: TRBV13
clone_size: few
cdr3_nt: TGTGCCAGCAGCCCTGTAGGGGGGCTTGGTGAGCAGTTCTTC
cdr3_aa: CASSPVGGLGEQFF

j_call: TRBJ1-5
d_call: TRBD1
v_call: TRBV12-3/TRBV12-4
clone_size: NA
cdr3_nt: TGTGCCAGCACCACCGACAGGGGCAATCAGCCCCAGCATTTT
cdr3_aa: CASTTDRGNQPQHF

j_call: TRBJ2-1
d_call: NA
v_call: TRBV7-8
clone_size: few
cdr3_nt: TGTGCCAGCAGCCCCTCGCCGGAGCAGTTCTTC
cdr3_aa: CASSPSPEQFF

j_call: TRBJ2-3
d_call: TRBD2
v_call: TRBV6-2/TRBV6-3
clone_size: few
cdr3_nt: TGTGCCAGCAGTACAATAGCGGGAGGGTGGGACCCCGCAGATACGCAGTATTTT
cdr3_aa: CASSTIAGGWDPADTQYF

j_call: TRBJ2-1
d_call: TRBD2
v_call: TRBV18
clone_size: few
cdr3_nt: TGTGCCAGCGTCAGCGGGGTGTGGAACAATGAGCAGTTCTTC
cdr3_aa: CASVSGVWNNEQFF

j_call: TRBJ2-7
d_call: TRBD1
v_call: TRBV7-2
clone_size: few
cdr3_nt: TGTGCCAGCAGCTTAGAAGGCAGGGGGCCCTCCTACGAGCAGTACTTC
cdr3_aa: CASSLEGRGPSYEQYF

j_call: TRBJ2-1
d_call: TRBD2
v_call: TRBV4-1
clone_size: NA
cdr3_nt: TGCGCCAGCAGCCACGCTAGCGGGGACTCCTACAATGAGCAGTTCTTC
cdr3_aa: CASSHASGDSYNEQFF

j_call: TRBJ2-1
d_call: NA
v_call: TRBV4-2
clone_size: many
cdr3_nt: TGTGCCAGCAGCCTCAGGGGTGCGGGAGAGGGCAATGAGCAGTTCTTC
cdr3_aa: CASSLRGAGEGNEQFF

j_call: TRBJ2-7
d_call: NA
v_call: TRBV12-3/TRBV12-4
clone_size: few
cdr3_nt: TGTGCCACTCCTGCCTTAGCGGCCTCCTACGAGCAGTACTTC
cdr3_aa: CATPALAASYEQYF

j_call: TRBJ2-7
d_call: NA
v_call: TRBV20-1
clone_size: few
cdr3_nt: TGCAGTGCTAGCGGGCTCTCCTACGAGCAGTACTTC
cdr3_aa: CSASGLSYEQYF

j_call: TRBJ2-7
d_call: TRBD1
v_call: TRBV12-3/TRBV12-4
clone_size: NA
cdr3_nt: TGTGCCAGCAGTTTCGGATTCCTGACAGGGGAATACGAGCAGTACTTC
cdr3_aa: CASSFGFLTGEYEQYF

j_call: TRBJ2-7
d_call: TRBD1
v_call: TRBV5-1
clone_size: NA
cdr3_nt: TGCGCCAGCAGCCCCTCCAGGGGGCAGTCCTACGAGCAGTACTTC
cdr3_aa: CASSPSRGQSYEQYF

j_call: TRBJ2-3
d_call: TRBD1
v_call: TRBV5-1
clone_size: NA
cdr3_nt: TGCGCCAGCACCCCGACGGGACAGGGAACAGATACGCAGTATTTT
cdr3_aa: CASTPTGQGTDTQYF